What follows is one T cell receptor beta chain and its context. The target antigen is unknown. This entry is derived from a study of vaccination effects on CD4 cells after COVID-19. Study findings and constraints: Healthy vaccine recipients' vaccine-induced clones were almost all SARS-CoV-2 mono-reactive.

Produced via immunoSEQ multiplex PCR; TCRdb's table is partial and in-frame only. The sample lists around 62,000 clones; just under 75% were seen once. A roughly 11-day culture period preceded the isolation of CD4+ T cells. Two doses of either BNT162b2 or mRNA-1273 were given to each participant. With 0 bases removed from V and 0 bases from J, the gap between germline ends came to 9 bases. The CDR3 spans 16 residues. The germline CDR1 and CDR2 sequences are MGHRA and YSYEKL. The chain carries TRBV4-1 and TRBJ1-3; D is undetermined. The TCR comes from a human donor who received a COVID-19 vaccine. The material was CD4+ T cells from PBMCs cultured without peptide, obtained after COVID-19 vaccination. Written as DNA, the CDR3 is TGCGCCAGCAGCCAAGATCTAGGGAGCTCTGGAAACACCATATATTTT. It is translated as CASSQDLGSSGNTIYF.